The clone carrying this T cell receptor (beta chain) has a handful of counts. Its target is unknown. The second PCR ran 7 to 11 cycles with a sample-barcoded 5' primer and J-beta primers. TCRdb redid the calling of the 5' RACE reads with MiXCR, one entry per CDR3 protein. The sample holds roughly 650,000 distinct CDR3 sequences; 32% are singletons and the top ten take 15% to 19%. Every donor provided 8.5 to 10 milliliters of peripheral blood. The data belong to a study of blood T cells in healthy people across ages. General observations from the study: Roughly linear declines in TCR beta diversity per million T cells occurred with age.

Per germline, CDR1 SGHVS and CDR2 FQNEAQ. Between the trimmed V and J ends, which lost 2 bases and 8 bases, there was a span of 12 bases. This CDR3 is built from 13 residues. V gene TRBV7-8 combines with J gene TRBJ1-2; unclear D gene. This TCR derives from a woman of 80 years or more in good health. The material sequenced was blood. CDR3 coding DNA: TGTGCCAGCAGCTTAATTGAAGGAGTAGGCTACACCTTC. It codes for CASSLIEGVGYTF.